What follows is one T cell receptor beta chain and its context. The antigen is undetermined. This sample was included in a study of graft-versus-host responses after intestinal transplantation. V gave up 2 bases and J gave up 5 bases, with 12 bases separating them. Per germline, CDR1 SGHAT and CDR2 FQNNGV. This CDR3 has 14 residues. The repertoire was sequenced with immunoSEQ multiplex PCR; TCRdb's copy has only in-frame clones and lacks some. The table lists about 70,000 clones, roughly 91% of them singletons, with approximately 1.3% in the top ten. The V gene is TRBV11-2, the J gene TRBJ2-5; the D is unclear. This sequence originates from a human donor who received an intestinal transplant. The source material was unstimulated CD8+ T cells sorted from spleen or lymph node cells, sampled before intestinal transplant. The CDR3 DNA reads TGTGCCAGCAGCTTATCTGGCCTGCGGGAGACCCAGTACTTC. It is translated as CASSLSGLRETQYF.